The 23 T cell receptor beta chains in this list originate from one sample, sequenced in a study of shared clonotypes between healthy human individuals. Profiling relied on immunoSEQ multiplex PCR, and the TCRdb table lists in-frame clones only, not all of them. The data show some 2 million clones, 85% to 95% seen once. Sequencing input: naive CD4+ T cells sorted from blood. Subset described: CD45RA+ positively selected. Receptors were obtained from a young man in good health.

This clone has a single count. CDR3 region: CAWSLRQSNTGELFF. The CDR3 DNA reads TGTGCCTGGAGCCTTCGACAGTCGAACACCGGGGAGCTGTTTTTT. The rearrangement links TRBV30 to TRBJ2-2; tentative D call: TRBD1 (5 bases). Trimming took off 3 bases at V and 0 bases at J, with 11 bases between the two ends. In germline, CDR1 is GTSNPN, CDR2 SVGIG (reference sequence). This CDR3 is 15 amino acids long.

The chain employs TRBV10-3 and TRBJ2-1, with TRBD2 matching 9 bases. Trimming removed 3 bases from V and 7 bases from J; junction bases left unmatched: 10. CDR1 and CDR2 (germline): ENHRY, SYGVKD. CDR3 size: 16 residues. The CDR3 is CAISDSRREGRNEQFF. The CDR3 DNA is TGTGCCATCAGTGACTCTCGGCGGGAGGGCCGGAATGAGCAGTTCTTC.

The J gene is TRBJ2-6, the V gene TRBV10-2; the match to TRBD1 covers 12 bases. Germline V gives CDR1 WSHSY, CDR2 SAAADI. V shed 6 bases, J shed 2 bases, and the junction held 2 bases outside the gene matches. The CDR3 is 16 amino acids. The chain's CDR3 is CASRGQGAPGANVLTF. For the CDR3, the DNA is TGCGCCAGCAGGGGACAGGGGGCGCCTGGGGCCAACGTCCTGACTTTC.

This clone came up once. The chain links TRBV5-1 to TRBJ2-7, with D perhaps TRBD2 (6 bases). There are 14 residues in the CDR3. Deletions cut 5 bases from V and 0 bases from J, with 12 bases between. Germline V lookup: CDR1 SGHRS, CDR2 YFSETQ. CDR3 in amino acids: CASRSGSGSYEQYF. The CDR3 DNA follows: TGCGCCAGCAGATCGGGTAGCGGCTCCTACGAGCAGTACTTC.

This chain's CDR3 is CASSPGHFDGGSYEQYF. The DNA of the CDR3 is TGTGCCAGCTCACCAGGGCATTTTGACGGAGGCTCCTACGAGCAGTACTTC. The rearrangement uses TRBV18 and TRBJ2-7; D is possibly TRBD2 (5 bases). V was cut by 2 bases and J by 0 bases, with 17 bases left in between. The CDR3 is 17 amino acids. In germline, CDR1 is KGHSH, CDR2 LQKENI.

This clone was seen a few times. V is TRBV2 and J is TRBJ1-6; D remains unclear. Germline CDR1 SNHLY, CDR2 FYNNEI. The CDR3 has 13 residues. The V end lost 2 bases, the J end lost 13 bases, and 12 bases lay between the germline ends. CDR3 in amino acids: CASSEQTASPLHF. CDR3 DNA sequence: TGTGCCAGCAGTGAACAGACGGCTTCGCCCCTCCACTTT.

The gene calls are TRBV11-2 and TRBJ2-6; D gene uncertain. Trimming removed 0 bases from V and 3 bases from J, with 3 bases in between. The germline gives CDR1 SGHAT, CDR2 FQNNGV. CDR3 length: 14 amino acids. For the CDR3, the DNA is TGTGCCAGCAGCTTAGAAGTTGGGGCCAACGTCCTGACTTTC. Translating it yields CASSLEVGANVLTF.

The chain uses TRBV2 and TRBJ2-3; 8 bases fit TRBD1. V trimming: 6 bases; J trimming: 4 bases; junction bases outside the gene matches: 6. The CDR3 runs to 14 residues. The germline CDR1 and CDR2 sequences are SNHLY and FYNNEI. Here the CDR3 DNA reads TGTGCCAGCAGCCGGACAGGGCTCGCAGATACGCAGTATTTT. Translation gives CASSRTGLADTQYF.

CDR3 sequence: CASITGNTEAFF. The CDR3 DNA sequence: TGTGCCAGCATCACAGGGAACACTGAAGCTTTCTTT. The V gene is TRBV2, the J gene TRBJ1-1; tentatively, D is TRBD1 (5 bases). Trimming shortened V by 7 bases and J by 1 base, and 7 bases separated the two germline ends. The CDR3 is 12 amino acids. CDR1 and CDR2 from the germline V gene are SNHLY and FYNNEI.

This chain uses TRBV11-2 with TRBJ1-5, with TRBD1 as a possible D gene (5 bases). The CDR3 is 15 amino acids. V lost 5 bases and J lost 0, with 11 bases in between. CDR1 is SGHAT and CDR2 is FQNNGV in the germline V gene. CDR3 sequence reads: CASSEGTYSNQPQHF. The CDR3 nucleotides are TGTGCCAGCAGCGAGGGGACTTATAGCAATCAGCCCCAGCATTTT.

This clone was picked up one time. The V call is TRBV7-8, the J call TRBJ2-3; D is uncertain. V shed 0 bases and J shed 4 bases, with 5 bases lying between them. Germline V CDR1 and CDR2: SGHVS, FQNEAQ. This CDR3 has 13 residues. CDR3: CASSLASADTQYF. The CDR3 bases are TGTGCCAGCAGCTTAGCAAGCGCAGATACGCAGTATTTT.

The chain carries TRBV19 and TRBJ1-5; no firm D call. Germline V lookup: CDR1 LNHDA, CDR2 SQIVND (reference sequence). This CDR3 spans 15 amino acids. With 0 bases removed from V and 2 bases from J, the gap between germline ends came to 8 bases. The CDR3 bases are TGTGCCAGTAGTATAGACTGGACGGGCAATCAGCCCCAGCATTTT. As protein: CASSIDWTGNQPQHF.

The gene calls are TRBV5-6 and TRBJ1-1; D might be TRBD1 (6 bases). CDR1 is SGHDT, CDR2 YYEEEE, per germline. The CDR3 length is 14 residues. V lost 1 base, J lost 3 bases, and 10 bases lay in between. The CDR3 region is CASSLQGRYTEAFF. The CDR3 nucleotides are TGTGCCAGCAGCTTGCAGGGGCGGTACACTGAAGCTTTCTTT.

This sequence joins TRBV5-4 and TRBJ1-5; the match to TRBD1 covers 10 bases. Trimming cost V 4 bases and J 3 bases; bases outside gene matches: 4. CDR1 SGHNT and CDR2 YYREEE come from the germline V gene (reference sequence). This CDR3 comprises 15 residues. The CDR3 loop is CASSDGTGANQPQHF. CDR3 nucleotides: TGTGCCAGCAGCGATGGGACAGGGGCCAATCAGCCCCAGCATTTT.

A note on this clone: This sample also contains other DNA sequences that code for the same CDR3. This chain links TRBV5-1 with TRBJ2-5; D is unclear. V shed 1 base and J shed 0 bases, with 1 base lying between them. Germline V gene lookup returns CDR1 SGHRS and CDR2 YFSETQ. This CDR3 has 12 amino acids. The CDR3 coding sequence is TGCGCCAGCAGCTTGCACCAAGAGACCCAGTACTTC. It codes for CASSLHQETQYF.

The rearrangement joins TRBV7-2 to TRBJ1-6, with 8 bases aligning to TRBD1. J lost 8 bases, V lost 3 bases, and 9 bases had no gene match. The V gene's germline CDR1 is SGHTA and CDR2 FQGNSA. The CDR3 spans 16 residues. The CDR3, as DNA: TGTGCCAGCAGCTTTACAGGGGGGCTTCGGTATTCACCCCTCCACTTT. Protein product: CASSFTGGLRYSPLHF. Full variable domain (outside the CDR3, taken from reference TRBV7-2 and TRBJ1-6): GAGVSQSPSNKVTEKGKDVELRCDPISGHTALYWYRQSLGQGLEFLIYFQGNSAPDKSGLPSDRFSAERTGGSVSTLTIQRTQQEDSAVYLCASSFTGGLRYSPLHFGNGTRLTVT.

V gene TRBV5-1 combines with J gene TRBJ2-4; D could derive from TRBD1 or TRBD2 (5 bases each). V was trimmed by 0 bases and J by 4 bases, leaving 11 bases between them. The CDR3 runs 15 residues. Per the germline V gene, CDR1 is SGHRS and CDR2 is YFSETQ. The CDR3 is CASSLESWGKNIQYF. CDR3 bases: TGCGCCAGCAGCTTGGAGTCCTGGGGGAAAAACATTCAGTACTTC.

The chain uses TRBV28 and TRBJ2-3; no firm D call. This CDR3 contains 14 residues. CDR1 and CDR2 from the germline V gene are MDHEN and SYDVKM. V dropped 7 bases and J dropped 2 bases, with 13 bases sitting between them. The CDR3 DNA reads TGTGCCAGCACCTCTGCGACCTTCACAGATACGCAGTATTTT. It is translated as CASTSATFTDTQYF.

With regard to this clone: Distinct nucleotide sequences in the sample also encode this CDR3. The V gene is TRBV18, the J gene TRBJ2-5; D gene uncertain. V lost 0 bases, J lost 2 bases, and 4 bases lay in between. Germline V gene data show CDR1 as KGHSH and CDR2 as LQKENI. The CDR3 runs 13 residues. CDR3 nucleotide sequence: TGTGCCAGCTCACCACCGACGCAAGAGACCCAGTACTTC. Encoded protein: CASSPPTQETQYF.

This rearrangement joins TRBV15 to TRBJ2-5; D ambiguous. The V end was cut by 0 bases, the J end by 5 bases, with 13 bases between. The CDR3 has 15 amino acids. The germline V gene has CDR1 LNHNV and CDR2 YYDKDF (reference sequence). The CDR3 reads CATSRDRGIGETQYF. The CDR3 nucleotides are TGTGCCACCAGCAGAGATAGAGGTATTGGGGAGACCCAGTACTTC.

V usage is TRBV19 and J usage is TRBJ1-1; possibly TRBD1 for D (5 bases). CDR1 is LNHDA and CDR2 is SQIVND in the germline V gene (reference sequence). V dropped 5 bases and J dropped 1 base, with 11 bases sitting between them. This CDR3 has 14 residues. CDR3 protein: CASSPGTRNTEAFF. CDR3 coding DNA: TGTGCCAGTAGTCCCGGGACCAGGAACACTGAAGCTTTCTTT.

This clone was counted a single time. This chain joins TRBV4-1 and TRBJ1-3; a possible D gene is TRBD1 (6 bases). CDR3 length: 15 amino acids. The V gene's germline CDR1 is MGHRA and CDR2 YSYEKL. The V gene lost 3 bases and the J gene lost 2 bases, with 11 bases spanning the gap. Here the CDR3 DNA reads TGCGCCAGCAGCCACTTACAGGGTACTGGAAACACCATATATTTT. Its protein is CASSHLQGTGNTIYF.

The genes are TRBV19 and TRBJ2-3; D uncertain. V lost 3 bases and J 5 bases, leaving 12 bases between the germline ends. Germline V lookup: CDR1 LNHDA, CDR2 SQIVND (reference sequence). The CDR3 loop spans 14 amino acids. In DNA, the CDR3 is TGTGCCAGTAGTATGAGTGGAAAGCAAGATACGCAGTATTTT. This encodes CASSMSGKQDTQYF.